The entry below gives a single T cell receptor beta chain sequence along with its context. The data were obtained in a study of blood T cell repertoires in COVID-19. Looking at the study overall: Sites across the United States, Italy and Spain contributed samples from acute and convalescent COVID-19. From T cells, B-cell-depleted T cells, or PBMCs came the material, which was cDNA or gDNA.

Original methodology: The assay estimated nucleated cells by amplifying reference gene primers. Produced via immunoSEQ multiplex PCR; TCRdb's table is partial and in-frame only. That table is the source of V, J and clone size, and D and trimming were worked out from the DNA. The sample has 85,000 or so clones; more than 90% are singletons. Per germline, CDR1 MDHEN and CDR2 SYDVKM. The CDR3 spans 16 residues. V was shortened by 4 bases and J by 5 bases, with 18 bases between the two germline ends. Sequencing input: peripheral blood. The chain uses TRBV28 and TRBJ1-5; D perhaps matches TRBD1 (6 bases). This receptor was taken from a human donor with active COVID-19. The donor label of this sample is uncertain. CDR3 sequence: CASSSRQTGMDQPQHF. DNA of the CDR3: TGTGCCAGCAGTTCCAGACAGACAGGCATGGATCAGCCCCAGCATTTT. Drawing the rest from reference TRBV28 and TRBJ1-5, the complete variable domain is DVKVTQSSRYLVKRTGEKVFLECVQDMDHENMFWYRQDPGLGLRLIYFSYDVKMKEKGDIPEGYSVSREKKERFSLILESASTNQTSMYLCASSSRQTGMDQPQHFGDGTRLSIL.